Given below is one T cell receptor (beta chain) in context. Researchers ran the PCR with 60 Vbeta and 13 Jbeta primers. Data came from immunoSEQ multiplex PCR; TCRdb stores just in-frame clones and leaves some out. The data contain 95,000 to 100,000 clones, roughly 76% of them singletons. V trimming: 10 bases; J trimming: 2 bases; junction bases outside the gene matches: 7. The CDR3 loop spans 15 amino acids. The germline V gene has CDR1 LNHDA and CDR2 SQIVND (reference sequence). This sample is part of a study of cytomegalovirus exposure and HLA in healthy donors. This sequence was found in a human donor in good health. The sequenced sample was PBMCs. The V call is TRBV19, the J call TRBJ2-3, with 12 nucleotides matching TRBD2. The DNA of the CDR3 is TGTGCCACCAGGAGGACTAGCGGGAACACAGATACGCAGTATTTT. This translates into CATRRTSGNTDTQYF.